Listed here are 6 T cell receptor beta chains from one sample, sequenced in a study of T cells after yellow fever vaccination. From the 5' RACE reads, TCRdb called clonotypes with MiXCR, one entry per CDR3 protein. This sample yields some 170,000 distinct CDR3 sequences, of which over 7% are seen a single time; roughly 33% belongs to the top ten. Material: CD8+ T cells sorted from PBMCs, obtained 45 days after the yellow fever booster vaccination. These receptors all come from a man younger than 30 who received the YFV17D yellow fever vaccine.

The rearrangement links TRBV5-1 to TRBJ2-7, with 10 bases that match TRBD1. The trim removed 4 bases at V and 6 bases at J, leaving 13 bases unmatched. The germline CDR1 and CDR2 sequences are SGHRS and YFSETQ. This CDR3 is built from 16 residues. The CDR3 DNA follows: TGCGCCAGCAGCCCCGGGACAGGGGTCCCTGGGGGCGAGCAGTACGTC. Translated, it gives CASSPGTGVPGGEQYV.

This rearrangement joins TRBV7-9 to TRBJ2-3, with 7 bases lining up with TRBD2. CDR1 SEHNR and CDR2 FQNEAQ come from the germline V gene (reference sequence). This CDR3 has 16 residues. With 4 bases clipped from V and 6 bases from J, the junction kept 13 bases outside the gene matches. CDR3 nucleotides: TGTGCCAGCAGCTCGGCGGCTAGCGGACTGTTGGATACGCAGTATTTT. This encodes CASSSAASGLLDTQYF.

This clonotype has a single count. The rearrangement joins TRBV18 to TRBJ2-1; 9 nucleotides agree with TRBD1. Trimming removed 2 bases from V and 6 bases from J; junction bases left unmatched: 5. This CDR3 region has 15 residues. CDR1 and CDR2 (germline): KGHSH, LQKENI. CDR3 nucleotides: TGTGCCAGCTCACCAGGGGACAGGGTAGGCAATGAGCAGTTCTTC. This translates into CASSPGDRVGNEQFF. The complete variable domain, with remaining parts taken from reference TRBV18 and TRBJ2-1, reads NAGVMQNPRHLVRRRGQEARLRCSPMKGHSHVYWYRQLPEEGLKFMVYLQKENIIDESGMPKERFSAEFPKEGPSILRIQQVVRGDSAAYFCASSPGDRVGNEQFFGPGTRLTVL.

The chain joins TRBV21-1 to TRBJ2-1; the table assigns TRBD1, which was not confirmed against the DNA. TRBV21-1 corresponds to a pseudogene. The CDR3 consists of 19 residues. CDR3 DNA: TGTGCCAGCAGCAACTCTACCCAGACGGTCCGGGGGCGCTACAATGAGCAGTTCTTC. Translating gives CASSNSTQTVRGRYNEQFF.

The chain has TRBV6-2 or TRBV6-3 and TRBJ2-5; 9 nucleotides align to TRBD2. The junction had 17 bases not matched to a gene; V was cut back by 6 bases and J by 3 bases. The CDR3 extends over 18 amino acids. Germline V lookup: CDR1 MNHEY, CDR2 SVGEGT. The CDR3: CASSSIEHFSGGKETQYF. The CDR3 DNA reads TGTGCCAGCAGCTCCATAGAGCACTTTAGCGGGGGAAAAGAGACCCAGTACTTC.

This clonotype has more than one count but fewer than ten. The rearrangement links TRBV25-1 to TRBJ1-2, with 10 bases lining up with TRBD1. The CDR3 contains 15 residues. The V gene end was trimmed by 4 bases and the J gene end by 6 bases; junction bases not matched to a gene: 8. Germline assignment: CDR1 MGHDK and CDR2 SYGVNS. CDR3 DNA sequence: TGTGCCAGCAGTGTTCCGACAGGGGGCTTGGATGGCTACACCTTC. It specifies CASSVPTGGLDGYTF.